This passage covers 15 T cell receptor beta chains from one sample sequenced in a study of cytomegalovirus exposure and HLA in healthy donors. In the PCR, 60 Vbeta and 13 Jbeta primers were used. Assay used: immunoSEQ multiplex PCR; TCRdb lists only in-frame clones, some missing. The table records 150,000 to 200,000 clones, roughly 81% of them present only once. Material for sequencing was PBMCs. The receptors derive from a girl aged 5 to 17 in good health and CMV-seropositive.

This rearrangement joins TRBV6-1 to TRBJ2-3, with 15 bases fitting TRBD2. Trimming removed 1 base from V and 4 bases from J; junction bases left unmatched: 0. This CDR3 spans 16 amino acids. Per the germline V gene, CDR1 is MNHNS and CDR2 is SASEGT. The CDR3, as DNA: TGTGCCAGCAGTGAAGGGACTAGCGGGGGGGCAGATACGCAGTATTTT. Translated: CASSEGTSGGADTQYF.

This clone was observed a few times. V and J are TRBV19 and TRBJ2-1; the D gene is possibly TRBD2 (5 bases). CDR1 LNHDA and CDR2 SQIVND come from the germline V gene (reference sequence). V shed 9 bases and J shed 10 bases, with 13 bases lying between them. CDR3 size: 11 residues. The CDR3 loop reads CASSRDFEQFF. DNA for the CDR3: TGTGCCAGCTCCCGGGATTTCGAGCAGTTCTTC.

The rearrangement links TRBV5-1 to TRBJ1-6, with 10 bases aligning to TRBD1. The CDR3 is made up of 15 amino acids. Germline V gene data show CDR1 as SGHRS and CDR2 as YFSETQ. The V gene end was trimmed by 1 base and the J gene end by 11 bases; junction bases not matched to a gene: 6. DNA of the CDR3: TGCGCCAGCAGCTTGAGCGGACAGGGGGTTCCACCCCTCCACTTT. Translation gives CASSLSGQGVPPLHF.

This clone was seen only once. This chain connects TRBV6-5 to TRBJ1-2, with D possibly being TRBD1 (5 bases). With 6 bases removed from V and 2 bases from J, the gap between germline ends came to 10 bases. There are 13 residues in the CDR3. The germline V gene has CDR1 MNHEY and CDR2 SVGAGI. CDR3 loop: CASSRQLNYGYTF. For the CDR3, the DNA is TGTGCCAGCAGCAGACAGCTAAACTATGGCTACACCTTC.

This clone was detected once. The chain couples TRBV6-1 to TRBJ1-5; no reliable D call. This CDR3 has 15 amino acids. V was cut by 7 bases and J by 0 bases, with 13 bases left in between. In germline, CDR1 is MNHNS, CDR2 SASEGT. The CDR3 spells CASTRQAASNQPQHF. The CDR3 nucleotides are TGTGCCAGCACACGACAAGCAGCTAGCAATCAGCCCCAGCATTTT.

This clone has just one count. The J gene is TRBJ2-3, the V gene TRBV7-6, with 10 bases matching TRBD1. V gave up 0 bases and J gave up 6 bases; unmatched junction bases: 3. Germline V gives CDR1 SGHVS, CDR2 FNYEAQ. The length of the CDR3 is 15 residues. In DNA, the CDR3 is TGTGCCAGCAGCTTAGCCCGACAGGGGGCGGATACGCAGTATTTT. It translates to CASSLARQGADTQYF.

V gene TRBV27 combines with J gene TRBJ1-5; TRBD1 aligns across 8 bases. Germline lookup yields CDR1 MNHEY and CDR2 SMNVEV (reference sequence). V lost 6 bases to trimming and J lost 3 bases; unmatched junction nucleotides: 4. This CDR3 spans 14 amino acids. The CDR3 loop reads CASSRQGNNQPQHF. CDR3 coding DNA: TGTGCCAGCAGCCGACAGGGGAACAATCAGCCCCAGCATTTT.

The rearrangement joins TRBV9 to TRBJ2-6; no firm D call. The CDR3 runs 16 residues. Germline V CDR1 and CDR2: SGDLS, YYNGEE. V was clipped by 0 bases and J by 1 base, with 8 bases between them. The CDR3 DNA is TGTGCCAGCAGCGTAGTCGGTGGTTCTGGGGCCAACGTCCTGACTTTC. Protein product: CASSVVGGSGANVLTF.

This clone turned up a few times. The chain joins TRBV9 to TRBJ2-3; no clear D gene. Germline CDR1 and CDR2: SGDLS and YYNGEE. The germline V and J ends were trimmed by 3 bases and 2 bases, with 13 bases remaining between them. This CDR3 spans 15 amino acids. The CDR3 protein is CASSGTGTSTDTQYF. The CDR3, as DNA: TGTGCCAGCAGCGGTACGGGTACGTCCACAGATACGCAGTATTTT. Based on the CDR3 plus reference TRBV9 and TRBJ2-3, the full variable domain is DSGVTQTPKHLITATGQRVTLRCSPRSGDLSVYWYQQSLDQGLQFLIQYYNGEERAKGNILERFSAQQFPDLHSELNLSSLELGDSALYFCASSGTGTSTDTQYFGPGTRLTVL.

The chain carries TRBV7-8 and TRBJ2-7; 8 bases align to TRBD1. This CDR3 contains 13 residues. The V gene's germline CDR1 is SGHVS and CDR2 FQNEAQ. Trimming cost V 8 bases and J 4 bases; bases outside gene matches: 7. Here the CDR3 reads CASGLRTGYEQYF. The CDR3 nucleotides read TGTGCCAGCGGCCTCAGGACAGGGTACGAGCAGTACTTC.

The chain uses TRBV7-3 and TRBJ2-1; 7 nucleotides match TRBD1. V trimming: 5 bases; J trimming: 0 bases; junction bases outside the gene matches: 4. This CDR3 region has 15 residues. Germline CDR1 and CDR2: SGHTA and FQGTGA. The CDR3 sequence: CASSQQGTSYNEQFF. The CDR3 nucleotides are TGTGCCAGCAGCCAACAGGGGACCTCCTACAATGAGCAGTTCTTC.

This clone occurred a few times. The chain joins TRBV6-5 to TRBJ2-1; no clear D. With 5 bases removed from V and 9 bases from J, the gap between germline ends came to 8 bases. Germline V gene sequence: CDR1 MNHEY, CDR2 SVGAGI. CDR3 length equals 11 residues. CDR3 nucleotides: TGTGCCAGCAGTGAGCTGATTGAGCAGTTCTTC. This translates into CASSELIEQFF.

This clone was counted a few times. This sequence joins TRBV5-8 and TRBJ1-5; 7 positions agree with TRBD1. Unmatched junction bases numbered 1, after V lost 1 base and J lost 6 bases. This CDR3 contains 13 residues. Per germline, CDR1 SGHTS and CDR2 YDEGEE. The CDR3 loop is CASSLNRGQPQHF. The CDR3 coding sequence is TGTGCCAGCAGCTTGAACAGGGGTCAGCCCCAGCATTTT.

The chain has TRBV27 and TRBJ2-1, with 12 bases lining up with TRBD2. Germline CDR1 and CDR2: MNHEY and SMNVEV (reference sequence). The V segment lost 0 bases and the J segment 5 bases; nucleotides outside the gene matches: 11. The CDR3 sequence is 19 residues long. CDR3 in DNA: TGTGCCAGCAGTTTATCGGCTGTTAAGGGACTAGCGGGTAACAATGAGCAGTTCTTC. It translates to CASSLSAVKGLAGNNEQFF.

This chain connects TRBV15 to TRBJ2-3; the D gene is possibly TRBD2 (5 bases). V gave up 5 bases and J gave up 0 bases, with 12 bases separating them. CDR3 length: 15 amino acids. Germline V gene lookup returns CDR1 LNHNV and CDR2 YYDKDF (reference sequence). CDR3 sequence reads: CATSLSPGSTDTQYF. CDR3 coding DNA: TGTGCCACCAGCCTTTCTCCGGGAAGCACAGATACGCAGTATTTT.